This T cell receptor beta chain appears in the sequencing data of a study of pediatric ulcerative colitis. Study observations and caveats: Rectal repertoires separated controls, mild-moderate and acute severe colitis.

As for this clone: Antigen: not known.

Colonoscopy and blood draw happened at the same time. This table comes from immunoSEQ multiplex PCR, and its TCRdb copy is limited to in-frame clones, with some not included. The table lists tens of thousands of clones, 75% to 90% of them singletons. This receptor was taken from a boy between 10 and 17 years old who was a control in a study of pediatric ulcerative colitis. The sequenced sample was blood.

This CDR3 is CAIRGPAGNTIYF. CDR3 in DNA: TGTGCCATCAGGGGGCCCGCTGGAAACACCATATATTTT. The V gene is TRBV10-3, the J gene TRBJ1-3; D might be TRBD1 (5 bases). The V end lost 6 bases, the J end lost 2 bases, and 8 bases lay between the germline ends. This CDR3 contains 13 residues. CDR1 and CDR2 (germline): ENHRY, SYGVKD.